This T cell receptor beta chain is from a study of cytomegalovirus exposure and HLA in healthy donors (TCRdb year 2017). Concerning the study at large: An earlier analysis of more than 550 of the donors reported roughly 300 Gb of sequence data and 117 million unique TCR beta sequences obtained from 150 million to 200 million T cells. A later genetic analysis took genome-wide SNP genotypes for about 55% of the 666 donors and used that subset as a discovery cohort. The aim of the study was to test whether cataloging public T cell receptors could identify signatures of past pathogen exposure. A separate validation cohort of over a hundred different subjects was used in addition to the roughly 700-subject first cohort. The later analysis used no new phenotypic data to find candidate immune exposures, relying instead on TCR beta sequences and their occurrence across donors. Among the roughly 400 genotyped donors, under 90% belonged to the genetic ancestry cluster associated with self-reported Caucasian donors. Roughly 5 DR-DQ haplotypes were handled as single units for association and clustering, since linkage in the cohort was strong. Approximately 300 gigabases of sequencing data and around 85 million unique TCR sequences made up an early release that covered under 750 HLA-typed donors. To predict cytomegalovirus infection status, the study combined high-throughput TCR immunosequencing, statistical association of individual TCRs with disease status, and machine learning. The T cell repertoires of under 700 subjects were profiled by immunosequencing and related to cytomegalovirus serostatus. Across approximately 400 genotyped donors of the cohort, an average of about 240,000 unique TCR beta nucleotide sequences per donor were sequenced, and roughly 20% of those sequences were non-productive. To decide whether each TCR beta V gene segment behaved as functional or pseudogenic, an earlier analysis of 587 of the donors relied on high-throughput TCR beta sequencing. Alongside the repertoire data, information on donor age, sex, ethnicity and CMV serostatus was compiled. All discovery cohort repertoires had been generated using a single sequencing platform. Class I and class II HLA loci were covered by the typing at four-digit resolution. The number of donors typed differed by locus, with about 620-630 for A, B, C, DRB1 and DQB1, 522 for DQA1, 600 to 610 for DPA1, and some 440 for DPB1. A later analysis re-examined previously published TCR beta repertoires from roughly 720 donors and added high-resolution HLA genotyping to investigate patterns of TCR occurrence. The investigation overall reported the following: A later analysis associated approximately 17,000 TCR beta sequences with specific HLA alleles at a false discovery rate of 0.05. Several of the top co-occurrence clusters appeared to be linked to parvovirus B19, influenza, CMV and Epstein-Barr virus, according to a later analysis. According to a later analysis, TCR association rates differed among HLA loci, with DRB1 alleles showing the most associated TCRs and HLA-C alleles showing the fewest. Only TCR beta chains were sequenced in this cohort, and the absence of alpha or paired-chain data limited detectable features. Most TCR sequences were observed very rarely across donors, whereas some public TCRs were present in many individuals. Correlated functional status among segregating V segments might reflect linkage disequilibrium, but an unknown experimental factor could not be ruled out. It was suggested by the authors that the approach could potentially be generalized to other disease states and immunological phenotypes. A later genetic analysis associated a missense DCLRE1C variant with V-gene and J-gene trimming of TCR beta chains, and an independent cohort replicated the association. A later analysis found that most CMV-associated TCR beta chains appeared HLA-restricted, with HLA associations seemingly driven largely by CMV exposure. A group of highly shared sequence variants was considered likely to be a technical artifact of the sequencing pipeline. In vitro tests confirmed that a few of the cytomegalovirus-associated TCR beta chains recognize cytomegalovirus antigens. The classifier was reported to diagnose cytomegalovirus status with high specificity and sensitivity in both the original cohort and the validation cohort. Compared with equally common non-associated chains, HLA-associated TCR beta chains in a later analysis were more clonally expanded and had lower generation probabilities. The 87-base-pair reads could not distinguish some IMGT-functional V segments, including TRBV6-2 and TRBV6-3, so those segments were excluded. The only immune exposure information available for the cohort was CMV serostatus. Assigning TCR associations to individual alleles was difficult when HLA alleles, especially DR and DQ, strongly co-occurred. According to a later genetic analysis, donors in an Asian-associated ancestry cluster had fewer N-insertions in productive TCRs than the approximately 670-donor mean. A further reported finding was that TCR beta sequences accurately predicted the HLA-A and HLA-B alleles for most subjects in the first cohort. In an earlier analysis of 587 of the donors, most TCR beta V segments appeared in productive rearrangements about 87% or about 30% of the time, broadly matching IMGT annotations. HLA typing was unavailable for some donors at each locus, so association tests used only the typed subset. A total of 164 TCR beta chains were listed by the study as associated with cytomegalovirus. Because counts were too low, roughly 18 rarely observed V segments, including chromosome 9 orphons, were left out of the earlier analysis of some 640 of the donors. Sequencing depth was assumed to be roughly uniform across donors in the presence/absence analyses, though that assumption may not hold.

This clone was counted a few times. What this receptor recognizes is not known. It has no much larger one-base neighbor in the sample; base qualities were not kept. In total, about 650 healthy bone marrow donors made up the cohort. All cohort members were sampled while nominally healthy, although unrecorded immune exposures were likely present. The donor was CMV seronegative and belonged to the group of over 300 seronegative cohort members. A peripheral blood sample was provided by each donor, and peripheral blood mononuclear cells were used for TCR beta sequencing. The Qiagen DNeasy Blood Extraction Kit was used to extract genomic DNA from the blood cell samples. From the cysteine up to the phenylalanine, the CDR3 has a length of 14 residues. Here the CDR3 DNA is all that survives: 42 bases in frame from base 1. V loses 1 base of germline sequence and J loses 3 bases, and the interval between the two ends is 10 bases. CDR1 and CDR2, looked up from the germline V gene, are LGHNA and YSLEER.

The library came from the immunoSEQ multiplex PCR assay. The multiplex PCR relied on a mix of 60 forward primers for TCR Vbeta segments and 13 reverse primers for TCR Jbeta segments. Amplification of the CDR3 region of rearranged TCR beta genes was performed with a multiplex PCR assay on genomic DNA. The Illumina HiSeq System was used to sequence the amplified TCR beta libraries as 87-base-pair reads. As for the authors' bioinformatics: In a later analysis, some 80 million unique TCR beta chains were counted across the 666 repertoires, and about 9.9 million of these chains were shared by at least two donors. A nearest-neighbor algorithm error-corrected the raw reads and collapsed the reads into unique sequences, merging closely related sequences to remove PCR and sequencing errors. To assign V, D and J gene segments, CDR3 sequences were aligned to IMGT reference sequences. For a sequence to be retained, at least a six-nucleotide match to both a V gene segment and a J gene segment was required. Rearrangements were classified as productive when the CDR3 lacked stop codons and remained in frame with V and J, and all other rearrangements were classified as non-productive. Following IMGT convention, CDR3 was defined as the stretch from the second conserved V-encoded cysteine up to the conserved J-encoded phenylalanine. The earlier analysis of 500 to 650 of the donors excluded any sequence lacking an unambiguous match to a single V gene segment. In an earlier analysis of about 590 of the donors, a V segment was called functional when productive rearrangements were above 56.7%, and segregating when the standard deviation between donors exceeded 5%. A statistical classification framework was built to diagnose cytomegalovirus status from the catalog of TCR beta chain sequences. In a later analysis, TCR nucleotide sequences were compared against IMGT/GENE-DB human TR gene sequences so that V and J genes could be assigned. Using the TCRdist pipeline, a later analysis assigned CDR3 sequences along with most-parsimonious VDJ recombination scenarios. In a later analysis, each TCR beta chain was defined by its CDR3 amino acid sequence together with its V-gene family, and reads without a unique V-gene family were excluded. A later analysis removed 550 to 700 highly shared, low-generation-probability nucleotide sequences to deal with suspected cross-contamination and a sequencing artifact. A later analysis calculated a clonal expansion index for each public chain from normalized within-repertoire ranks of inferred template counts. A later analysis computed generation probabilities with a VDJ recombination model fitted to out-of-frame rearrangements, and checked the results against IGoR. In a later analysis, TCR-TCR, TCR-HLA and TCR-CMV co-occurrence was scored with hypergeometric tests, and a repertoire-size bias correction was applied to TCR pairs. A later analysis estimated false discovery rates by permuting HLA or CMV assignments 20 times. In a later analysis, co-occurring TCRs were grouped using DBSCAN, and TCRdist sequence similarity was added for clustering within HLA-allele-positive subsets. Repertoires with fewer than 30,000 or more than 120,000 public chains were left out of co-occurrence clustering, as were five repertoires with anomalous nucleotide sharing. TCRdb obtained this table from immuneACCESS and retained in-frame rearrangements with V and J assigned. These tables miss some clones; where compared with another copy, unresolved V genes account for less than half of the shortfall, and the remainder is unexplained. The DNA gave D and trimming, while V, J and clone size come from that table. The sample table contains 130,000 or so clones; only one count was recorded for approximately 64% of them. The ten top clones hold 2% to 2.5% of the sample.

The sequenced sample consisted of PBMCs. Recombination connected TRBV4-3 to TRBJ2-7; no D segment can be confidently identified. This receptor was taken from a middle-aged woman in good health and CMV-seronegative. The CDR3 amino acid sequence is: CASSQGRFLYEQYF. The sequenced DNA: TGCGCCAGCAGCCAAGGGCGGTTCCTCTACGAGCAGTACTTC.